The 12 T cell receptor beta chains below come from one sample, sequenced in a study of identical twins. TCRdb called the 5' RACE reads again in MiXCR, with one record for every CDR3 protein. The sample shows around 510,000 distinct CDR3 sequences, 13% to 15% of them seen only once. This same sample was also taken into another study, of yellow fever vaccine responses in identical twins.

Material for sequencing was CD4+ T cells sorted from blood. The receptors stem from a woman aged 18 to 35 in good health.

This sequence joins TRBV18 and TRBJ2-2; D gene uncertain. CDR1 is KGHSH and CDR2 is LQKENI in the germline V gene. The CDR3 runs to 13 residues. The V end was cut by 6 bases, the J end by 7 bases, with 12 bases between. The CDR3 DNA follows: TGTGCCAGCTCGCGCGATTATGACGGGGAGCTGTTTTTT. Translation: CASSRDYDGELFF.

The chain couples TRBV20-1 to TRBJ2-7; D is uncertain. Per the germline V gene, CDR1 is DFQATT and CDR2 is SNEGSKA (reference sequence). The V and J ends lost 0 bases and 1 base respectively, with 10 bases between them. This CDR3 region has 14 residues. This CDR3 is CSARDSVSSYEQYF. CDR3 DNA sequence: TGCAGTGCTAGAGATTCAGTCAGTTCCTACGAGCAGTACTTC.

The DNA for the CDR3 is TGTGCCAGCAGGCGAGGGCAGGGGGCTGACTACACCTTC. Its translation is CASRRGQGADYTF. The chain uses TRBV6-1 and TRBJ1-2, with 8 bases matching TRBD1. Germline V lookup: CDR1 MNHNS, CDR2 SASEGT. After removal of 6 bases from V and 10 bases from J, the junction contained 10 bases not matched to a gene. This CDR3 is built from 13 residues.

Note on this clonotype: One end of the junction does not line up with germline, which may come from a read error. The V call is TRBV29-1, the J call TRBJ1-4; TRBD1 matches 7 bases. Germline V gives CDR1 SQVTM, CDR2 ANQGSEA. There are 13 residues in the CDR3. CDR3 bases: TGCAGCGTAGGACAGGCCGGGTATGAAAGACTGTTTTTT. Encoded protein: CSVGQAGYERLFF.

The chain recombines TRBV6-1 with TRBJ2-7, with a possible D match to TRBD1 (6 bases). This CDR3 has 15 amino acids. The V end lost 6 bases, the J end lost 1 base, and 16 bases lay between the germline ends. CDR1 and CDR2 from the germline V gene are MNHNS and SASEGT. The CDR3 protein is CASSQASTGSYEQYF. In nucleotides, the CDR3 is TGTGCCAGCAGCCAGGCCTCGACAGGTTCCTACGAGCAGTACTTC.

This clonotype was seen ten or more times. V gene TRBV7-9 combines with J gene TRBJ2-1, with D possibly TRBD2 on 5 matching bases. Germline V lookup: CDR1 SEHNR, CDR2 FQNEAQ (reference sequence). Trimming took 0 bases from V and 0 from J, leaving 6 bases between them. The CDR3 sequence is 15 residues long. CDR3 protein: CASSLAGSSYNEQFF. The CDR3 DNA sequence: TGTGCCAGCAGCTTAGCGGGGAGCTCCTACAATGAGCAGTTCTTC.

The CDR3 sequence: CASSQDLHSGGQGKNIQYF. Written as DNA, the CDR3 is TGCGCCAGCAGCCAAGATCTTCATTCAGGGGGACAGGGCAAAAACATTCAGTACTTC. This chain joins TRBV4-3 and TRBJ2-4; 9 bases line up with TRBD1. Germline V gene lookup returns CDR1 LGHNA and CDR2 YSLEER. With 0 bases clipped from V and 3 bases from J, the junction kept 12 bases outside the gene matches. The CDR3 length is 19 residues.

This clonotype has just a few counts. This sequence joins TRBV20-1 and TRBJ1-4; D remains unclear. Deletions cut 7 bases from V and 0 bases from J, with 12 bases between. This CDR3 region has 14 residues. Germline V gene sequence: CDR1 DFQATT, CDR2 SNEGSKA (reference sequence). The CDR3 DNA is TGCAGTGGGGGTTCCCTCGCAACTAATGAAAAACTGTTTTTT. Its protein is CSGGSLATNEKLFF.

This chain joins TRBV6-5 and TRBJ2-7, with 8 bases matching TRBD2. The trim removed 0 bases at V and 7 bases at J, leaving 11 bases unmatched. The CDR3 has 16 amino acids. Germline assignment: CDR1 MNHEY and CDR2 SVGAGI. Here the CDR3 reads CASSYSRGAGAGEQYF. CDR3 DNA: TGTGCCAGCAGTTACTCAAGGGGAGCGGGAGCTGGGGAGCAGTACTTC.

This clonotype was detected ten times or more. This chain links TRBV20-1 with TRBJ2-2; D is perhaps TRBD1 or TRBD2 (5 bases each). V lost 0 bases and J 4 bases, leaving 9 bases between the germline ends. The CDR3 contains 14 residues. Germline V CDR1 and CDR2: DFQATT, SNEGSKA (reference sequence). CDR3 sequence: CSARDDGATGELFF. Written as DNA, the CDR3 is TGCAGTGCTAGAGATGACGGGGCCACCGGGGAGCTGTTTTTT.

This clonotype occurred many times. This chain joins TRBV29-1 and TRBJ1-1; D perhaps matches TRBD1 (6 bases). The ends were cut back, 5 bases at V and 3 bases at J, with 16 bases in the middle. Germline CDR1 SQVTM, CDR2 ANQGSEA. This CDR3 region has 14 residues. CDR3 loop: CSVSDKGVDTEAFF. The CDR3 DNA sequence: TGCAGCGTTAGCGATAAGGGGGTTGACACTGAAGCTTTCTTT.

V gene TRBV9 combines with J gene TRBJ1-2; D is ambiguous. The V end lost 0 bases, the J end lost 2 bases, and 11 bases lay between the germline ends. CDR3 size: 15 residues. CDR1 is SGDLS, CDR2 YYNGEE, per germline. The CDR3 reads CASSVEATLNYGYTF. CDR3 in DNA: TGTGCCAGCAGCGTAGAAGCCACCTTGAACTATGGCTACACCTTC.